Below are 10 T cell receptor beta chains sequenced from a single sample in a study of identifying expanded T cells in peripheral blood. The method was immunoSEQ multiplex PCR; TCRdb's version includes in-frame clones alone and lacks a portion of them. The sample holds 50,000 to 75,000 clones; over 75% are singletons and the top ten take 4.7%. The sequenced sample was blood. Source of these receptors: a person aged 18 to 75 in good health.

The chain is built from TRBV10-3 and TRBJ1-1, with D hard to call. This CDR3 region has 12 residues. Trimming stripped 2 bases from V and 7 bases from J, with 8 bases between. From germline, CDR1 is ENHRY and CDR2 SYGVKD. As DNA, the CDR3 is TGTGCCATCAGTGAGGGCAGATATGAAGCTTTCTTT. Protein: CAISEGRYEAFF.

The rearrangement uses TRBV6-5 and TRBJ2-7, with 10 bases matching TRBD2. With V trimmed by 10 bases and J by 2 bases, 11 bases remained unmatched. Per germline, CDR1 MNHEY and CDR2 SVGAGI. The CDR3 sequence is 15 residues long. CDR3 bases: TGTGCCACCCTAGCGGTAGCGGGGGGTCCCTACGAGCAGTACTTC. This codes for CATLAVAGGPYEQYF.

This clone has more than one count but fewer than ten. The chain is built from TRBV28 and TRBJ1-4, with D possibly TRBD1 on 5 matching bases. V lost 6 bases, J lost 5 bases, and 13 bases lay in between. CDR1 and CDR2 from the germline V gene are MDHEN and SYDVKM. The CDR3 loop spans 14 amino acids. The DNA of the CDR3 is TGTGCCAGCAGAACCGGGACGGAAAATGAAAAACTGTTTTTT. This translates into CASRTGTENEKLFF.

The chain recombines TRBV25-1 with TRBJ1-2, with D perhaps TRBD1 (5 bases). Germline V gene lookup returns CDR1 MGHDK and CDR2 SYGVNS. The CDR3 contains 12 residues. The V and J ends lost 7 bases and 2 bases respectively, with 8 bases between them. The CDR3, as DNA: TGTGCCAGCATGGCAGGGAACTATGGCTACACCTTC. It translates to CASMAGNYGYTF.

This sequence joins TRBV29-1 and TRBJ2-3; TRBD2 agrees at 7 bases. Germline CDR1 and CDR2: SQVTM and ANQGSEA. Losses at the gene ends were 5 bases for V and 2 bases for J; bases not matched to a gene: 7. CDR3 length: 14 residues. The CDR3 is CSVLLGGNTDTQYF. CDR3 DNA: TGCAGCGTTCTCCTGGGAGGGAACACAGATACGCAGTATTTT.

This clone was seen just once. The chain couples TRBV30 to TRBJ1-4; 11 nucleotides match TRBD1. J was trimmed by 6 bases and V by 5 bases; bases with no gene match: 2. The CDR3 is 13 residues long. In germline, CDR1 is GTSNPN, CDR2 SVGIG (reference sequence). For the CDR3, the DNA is TGTGCCTGGGGACAGGGGGCTGATGAAAAACTGTTTTTT. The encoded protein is CAWGQGADEKLFF.

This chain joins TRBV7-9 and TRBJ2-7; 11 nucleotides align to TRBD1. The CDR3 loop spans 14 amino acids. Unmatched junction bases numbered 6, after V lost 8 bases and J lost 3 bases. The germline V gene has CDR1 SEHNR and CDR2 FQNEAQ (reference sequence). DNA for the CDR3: TGTGCCAGCGTCCGGGACAGGGGGATCTACGAGCAGTACTTC. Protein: CASVRDRGIYEQYF.

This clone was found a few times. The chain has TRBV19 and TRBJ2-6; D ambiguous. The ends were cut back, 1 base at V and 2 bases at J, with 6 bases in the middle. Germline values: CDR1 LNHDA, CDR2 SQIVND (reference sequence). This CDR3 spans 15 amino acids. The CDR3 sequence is CASSIGGTGANVLTF. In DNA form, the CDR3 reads TGTGCCAGTAGTATAGGCGGAACTGGGGCCAACGTCCTGACTTTC.

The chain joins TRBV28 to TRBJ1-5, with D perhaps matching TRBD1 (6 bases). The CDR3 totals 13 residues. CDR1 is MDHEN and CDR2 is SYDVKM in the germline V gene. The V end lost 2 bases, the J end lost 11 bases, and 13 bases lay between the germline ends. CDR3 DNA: TGTGCCAGCAGTTTACTCCAGGGGACGGCCCAGCATTTT. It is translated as CASSLLQGTAQHF.

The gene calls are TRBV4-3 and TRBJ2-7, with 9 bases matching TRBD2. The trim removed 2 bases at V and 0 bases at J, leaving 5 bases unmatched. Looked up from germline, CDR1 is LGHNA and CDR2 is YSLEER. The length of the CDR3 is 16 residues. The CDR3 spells CASSQSSGSLSYEQYF. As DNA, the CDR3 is TGCGCCAGCAGCCAAAGTAGCGGGAGCCTCTCCTACGAGCAGTACTTC.